The sample holds many counts of the clone carrying this T cell receptor (beta chain). These data belong to a study of T cells in Graves' hyperthyroidism and ophthalmopathy. Authors of the study amplified TCR beta CDR3 regions from RNA transcripts. The primer set for the first-round RT-PCR of the TCR CDR3 was HTBI. TCRdb reprocessed the multiplex PCR reads via MiXCR and lists one record per CDR3 protein. Of about 290,000 distinct CDR3 sequences in the sample, less than 15% were seen once. This CDR3 has 15 residues. The germline gives CDR1 SGHTA, CDR2 FQGNSA. Germline trimming cut 5 bases from V and 4 bases from J; bases unmatched to any gene: 9.

The genes are TRBV7-2 and TRBJ2-7, with 9 nucleotides matching TRBD1. The sequenced sample consisted of blood. The origin of this receptor is a woman aged 30 to 39 with Graves' hyperthyroidism that later progressed to Graves' ophthalmopathy. The CDR3 protein is CASSLRLGQGYEQYF. CDR3 sequence (DNA): TGTGCCAGCAGCCTGAGGTTGGGACAGGGATACGAGCAGTACTTC.